The present entry profiles one T cell receptor beta chain with its context. The antigen remains unidentified. Assay: immunoSEQ multiplex PCR; the TCRdb copy retains only in-frame clones and omits some. The sample has 100,000 to 120,000 clones, roughly nine tenths seen once. Trimming stripped 8 bases from V and 3 bases from J, with 13 bases between. Germline V gene data show CDR1 as LNHDA and CDR2 as SQIVND (reference sequence). The CDR3 is 13 residues long. The source of the sample is a study of T cell responses to AZD1222 COVID-19 vaccine. Whole-study findings and limits: Repertoire collection took place solely once the T cell response had peaked.

The chain is built from TRBV19 and TRBJ1-1; D is undetermined. The TCR sequence derives from an adult who received the AZD1222 COVID-19 vaccine. Sequencing was performed on peripheral blood, taken 28 days after the second AZD1222 dose. The CDR3 nucleotides read TGTGCCAGTTTAGGACTGGGCCACACTGAAGCTTTCTTT. Translation gives CASLGLGHTEAFF.